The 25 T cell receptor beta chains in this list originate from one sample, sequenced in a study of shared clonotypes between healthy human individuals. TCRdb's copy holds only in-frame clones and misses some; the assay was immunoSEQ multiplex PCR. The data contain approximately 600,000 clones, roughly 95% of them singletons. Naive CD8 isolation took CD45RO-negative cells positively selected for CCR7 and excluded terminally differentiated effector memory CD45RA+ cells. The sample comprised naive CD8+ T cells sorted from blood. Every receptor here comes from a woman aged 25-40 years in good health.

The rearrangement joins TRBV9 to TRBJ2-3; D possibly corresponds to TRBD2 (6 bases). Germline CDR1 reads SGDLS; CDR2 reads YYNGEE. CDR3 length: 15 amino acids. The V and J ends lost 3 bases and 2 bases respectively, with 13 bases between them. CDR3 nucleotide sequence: TGTGCCAGCAGCGCGTTTAGCGGATTCACAGATACGCAGTATTTT. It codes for CASSAFSGFTDTQYF.

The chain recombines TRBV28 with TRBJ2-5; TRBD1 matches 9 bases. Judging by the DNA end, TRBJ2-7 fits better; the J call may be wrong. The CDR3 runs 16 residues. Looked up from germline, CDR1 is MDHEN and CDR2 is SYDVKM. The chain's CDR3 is CASRHPGDRASYEQYF. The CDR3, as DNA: TGTGCCAGCAGGCATCCAGGGGACAGGGCTTCCTACGAGCAGTACTTC.

CDR3 sequence: CASSLVRLMNTEAFF. As DNA, the CDR3 is TGTGCCAGCAGCTTGGTTAGATTGATGAACACTGAAGCTTTCTTT. The chain is built from TRBV5-8 and TRBJ1-1; D not resolved. Trimming left V 0 bases short and J 0 bases short, with 9 bases between. This CDR3 is built from 15 residues. Germline CDR1 is SGHTS and CDR2 is YDEGEE.

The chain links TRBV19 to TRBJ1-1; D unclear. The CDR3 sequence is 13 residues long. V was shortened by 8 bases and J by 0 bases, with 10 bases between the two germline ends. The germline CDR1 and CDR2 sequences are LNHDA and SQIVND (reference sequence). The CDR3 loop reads CASRENMNTEAFF. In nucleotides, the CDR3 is TGTGCCAGTCGGGAGAACATGAACACTGAAGCTTTCTTT.

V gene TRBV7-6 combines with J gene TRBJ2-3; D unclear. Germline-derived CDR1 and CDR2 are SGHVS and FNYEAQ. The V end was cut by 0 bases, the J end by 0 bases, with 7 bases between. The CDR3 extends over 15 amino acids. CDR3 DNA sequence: TGTGCCAGCAGCTTAGCCGGACCCAGCACAGATACGCAGTATTTT. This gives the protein CASSLAGPSTDTQYF.

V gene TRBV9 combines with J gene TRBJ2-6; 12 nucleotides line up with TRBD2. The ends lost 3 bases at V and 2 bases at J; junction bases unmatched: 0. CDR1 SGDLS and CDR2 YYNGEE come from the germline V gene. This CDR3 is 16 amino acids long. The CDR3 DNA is TGTGCCAGCAGCGGGACTAGCGGGACTGGGGCCAACGTCCTGACTTTC. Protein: CASSGTSGTGANVLTF.

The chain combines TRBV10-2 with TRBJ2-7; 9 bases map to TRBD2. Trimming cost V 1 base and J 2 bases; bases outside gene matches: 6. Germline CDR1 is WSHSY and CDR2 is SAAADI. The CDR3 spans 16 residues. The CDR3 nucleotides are TGCGCCAGCAGTGAGTTTCCTAGCGGGGAACCCTACGAGCAGTACTTC. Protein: CASSEFPSGEPYEQYF.

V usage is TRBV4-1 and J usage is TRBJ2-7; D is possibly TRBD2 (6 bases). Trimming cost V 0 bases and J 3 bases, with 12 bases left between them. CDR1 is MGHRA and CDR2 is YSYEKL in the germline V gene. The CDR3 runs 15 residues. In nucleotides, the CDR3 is TGCGCCAGCAGCCAAGATATTTGGGGGGTCTACGAGCAGTACTTC. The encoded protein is CASSQDIWGVYEQYF.

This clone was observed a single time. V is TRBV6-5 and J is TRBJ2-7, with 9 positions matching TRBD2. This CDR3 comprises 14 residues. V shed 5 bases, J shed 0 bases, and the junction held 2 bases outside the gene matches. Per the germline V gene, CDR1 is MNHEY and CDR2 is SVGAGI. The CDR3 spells CASSLAGYSYEQYF. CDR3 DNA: TGTGCCAGCAGTCTAGCGGGATACTCCTACGAGCAGTACTTC.

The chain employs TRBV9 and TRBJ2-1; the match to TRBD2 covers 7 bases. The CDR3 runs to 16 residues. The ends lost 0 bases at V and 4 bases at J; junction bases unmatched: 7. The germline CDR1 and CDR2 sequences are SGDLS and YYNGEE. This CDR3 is CASSVGLLADYNEQFF. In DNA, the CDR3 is TGTGCCAGCAGCGTAGGTCTTCTAGCGGATTACAATGAGCAGTTCTTC.

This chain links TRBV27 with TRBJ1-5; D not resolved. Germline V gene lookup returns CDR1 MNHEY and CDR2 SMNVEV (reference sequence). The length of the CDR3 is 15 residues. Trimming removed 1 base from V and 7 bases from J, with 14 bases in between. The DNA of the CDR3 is TGTGCCAGCAGTTTATTACCGAACACGGGACAGCCCCAGCATTTT. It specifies CASSLLPNTGQPQHF.

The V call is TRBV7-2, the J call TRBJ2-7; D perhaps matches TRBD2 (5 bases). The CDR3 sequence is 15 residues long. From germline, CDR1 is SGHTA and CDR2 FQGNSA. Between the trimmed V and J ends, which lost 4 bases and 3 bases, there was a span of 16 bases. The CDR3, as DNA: TGTGCCAGCAGCTCTGCGTCGGGGTGGTACTACGAGCAGTACTTC. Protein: CASSSASGWYYEQYF.

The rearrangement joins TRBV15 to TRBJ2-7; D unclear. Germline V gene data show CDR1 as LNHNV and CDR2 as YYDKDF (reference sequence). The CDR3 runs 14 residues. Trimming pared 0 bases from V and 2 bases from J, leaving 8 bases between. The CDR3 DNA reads TGTGCCACCAGCAGAGATCGAACCGCCTACGAGCAGTACTTC. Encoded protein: CATSRDRTAYEQYF. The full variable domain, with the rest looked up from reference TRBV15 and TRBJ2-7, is DAMVIQNPRYQVTQFGKPVTLSCSQTLNHNVMYWYQQKSSQAPKLLFHYYDKDFNNEADTPDNFQSRRPNTSFCFLDIRSPGLGDTAMYLCATSRDRTAYEQYFGPGTRLTVT.

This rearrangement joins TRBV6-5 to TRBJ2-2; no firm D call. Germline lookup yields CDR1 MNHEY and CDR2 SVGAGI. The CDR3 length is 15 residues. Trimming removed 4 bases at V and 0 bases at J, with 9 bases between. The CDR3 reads CASSLVFPNTGELFF. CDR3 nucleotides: TGTGCCAGCAGTTTAGTCTTCCCGAACACCGGGGAGCTGTTTTTT.

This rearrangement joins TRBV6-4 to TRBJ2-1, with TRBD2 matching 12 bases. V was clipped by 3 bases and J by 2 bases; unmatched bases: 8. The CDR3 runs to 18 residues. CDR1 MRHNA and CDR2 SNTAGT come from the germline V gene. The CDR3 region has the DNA TGTGCCAGCAGTGAGAGACTAGCGGGAGCGATGACCTACAATGAGCAGTTCTTC. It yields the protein CASSERLAGAMTYNEQFF.

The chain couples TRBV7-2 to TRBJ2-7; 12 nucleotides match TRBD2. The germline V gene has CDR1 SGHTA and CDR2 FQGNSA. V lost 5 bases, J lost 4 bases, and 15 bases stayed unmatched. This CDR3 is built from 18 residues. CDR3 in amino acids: CASSTRTSGTTFQYEQYF. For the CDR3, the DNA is TGTGCCAGCAGCACCCGGACTAGCGGGACCACCTTTCAGTACGAGCAGTACTTC.

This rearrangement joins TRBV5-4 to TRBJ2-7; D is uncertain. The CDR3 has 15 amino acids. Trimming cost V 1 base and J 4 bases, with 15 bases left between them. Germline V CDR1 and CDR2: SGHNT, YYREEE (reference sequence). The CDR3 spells CASSLYRLEKYEQYF. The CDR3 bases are TGTGCCAGCAGCTTGTATCGCCTAGAAAAATACGAGCAGTACTTC.

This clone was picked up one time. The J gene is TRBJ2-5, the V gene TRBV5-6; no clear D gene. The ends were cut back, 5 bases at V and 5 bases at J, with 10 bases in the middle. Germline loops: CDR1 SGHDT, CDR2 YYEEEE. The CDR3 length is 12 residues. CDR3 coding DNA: TGTGCCAGCAGGTACCCCCCGGAGACCCAGTACTTC. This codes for CASRYPPETQYF. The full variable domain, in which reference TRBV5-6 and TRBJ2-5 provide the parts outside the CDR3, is DAGVTQSPTHLIKTRGQQVTLRCSPKSGHDTVSWYQQALGQGPQFIFQYYEEEERQRGNFPDRFSGHQFPNYSSELNVNALLLGDSALYLCASRYPPETQYFGPGTRLLVL.

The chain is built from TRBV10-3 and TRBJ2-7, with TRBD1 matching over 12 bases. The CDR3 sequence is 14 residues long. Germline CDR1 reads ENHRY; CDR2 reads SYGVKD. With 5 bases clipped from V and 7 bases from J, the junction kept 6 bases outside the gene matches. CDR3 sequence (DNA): TGTGCCATCAGTCCGGGACAGGGGGCTTTGGAGCAGTACTTC. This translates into CAISPGQGALEQYF.

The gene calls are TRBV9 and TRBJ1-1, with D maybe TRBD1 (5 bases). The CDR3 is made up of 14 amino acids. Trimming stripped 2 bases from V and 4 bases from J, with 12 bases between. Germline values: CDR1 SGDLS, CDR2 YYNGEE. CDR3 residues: CASSVPGTPTEAFF. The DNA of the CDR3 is TGTGCCAGCAGCGTTCCAGGGACCCCCACTGAAGCTTTCTTT.

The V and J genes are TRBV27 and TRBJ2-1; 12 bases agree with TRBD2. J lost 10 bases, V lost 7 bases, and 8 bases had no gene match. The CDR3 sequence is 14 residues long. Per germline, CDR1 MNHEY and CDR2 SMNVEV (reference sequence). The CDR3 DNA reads TGTGCCAGCAACGGACTAGCGGGACAAGGGGAGCAGTTCTTC. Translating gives CASNGLAGQGEQFF.

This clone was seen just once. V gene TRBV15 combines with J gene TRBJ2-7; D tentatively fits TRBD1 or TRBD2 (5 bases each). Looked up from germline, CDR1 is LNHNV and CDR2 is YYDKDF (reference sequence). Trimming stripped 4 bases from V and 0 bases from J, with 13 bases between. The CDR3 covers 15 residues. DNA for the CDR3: TGTGCCACCAGCACCGGAAAGGGGAGCTCCTACGAGCAGTACTTC. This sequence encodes CATSTGKGSSYEQYF.

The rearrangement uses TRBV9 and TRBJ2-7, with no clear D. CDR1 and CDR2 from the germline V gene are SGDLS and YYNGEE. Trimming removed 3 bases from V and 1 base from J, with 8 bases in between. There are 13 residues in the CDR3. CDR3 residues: CASSEQPSYEQYF. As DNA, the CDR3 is TGTGCCAGCAGCGAACAGCCTTCCTACGAGCAGTACTTC.

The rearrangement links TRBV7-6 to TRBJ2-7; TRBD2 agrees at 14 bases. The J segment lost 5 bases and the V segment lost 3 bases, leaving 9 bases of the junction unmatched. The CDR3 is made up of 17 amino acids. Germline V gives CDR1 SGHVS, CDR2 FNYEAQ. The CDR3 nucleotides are TGTGCCAGCAGCTTTGGACTAGCGGGAGGTTTATGGCACGAGCAGTACTTC. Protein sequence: CASSFGLAGGLWHEQYF.

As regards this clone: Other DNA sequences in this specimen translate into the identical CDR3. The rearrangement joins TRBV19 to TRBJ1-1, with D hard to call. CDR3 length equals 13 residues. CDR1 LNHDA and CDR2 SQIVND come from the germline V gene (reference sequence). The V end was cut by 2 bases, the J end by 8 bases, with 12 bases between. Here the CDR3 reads CASSILGSTEAFF. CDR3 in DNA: TGTGCCAGTAGTATATTAGGGTCTACGGAAGCTTTCTTT.